These 18 T cell receptor beta chains were sequenced from one sample in a study of TIL therapy for anti-PD-1-resistant metastatic lung cancer. This was the immunoSEQ v3 assay. Some clones are missing from TCRdb's copy, which holds only in-frame ones; the method was immunoSEQ multiplex PCR. Of 45,000 to 75,000 clones listed, around 86% were seen once; the top ten hold 2.5% to 3%. The time point: pre-treatment sample, taken before nivolumab and TIL therapy. This specimen was blood, taken at baseline. Every receptor here comes from a person between 25 and 80 years old with non-small cell lung cancer.

This chain connects TRBV7-9 to TRBJ2-2; D is undetermined. V gave up 5 bases and J gave up 6 bases, with 13 bases separating them. There are 14 residues in the CDR3. From germline, CDR1 is SEHNR and CDR2 FQNEAQ (reference sequence). CDR3 amino acids: CASSPLLGSGELFF. DNA for the CDR3: TGTGCCAGCAGCCCCCTGCTGGGTTCCGGGGAGCTGTTTTTT.

This chain uses TRBV7-2 with TRBJ2-5, with D perhaps matching TRBD1 (5 bases). V dropped 5 bases and J dropped 0 bases, with 7 bases sitting between them. Looked up from germline, CDR1 is SGHTA and CDR2 is FQGNSA. This CDR3 is 13 amino acids long. This CDR3 reads CASSRQYQETQYF. CDR3 coding DNA: TGTGCCAGCAGCCGACAGTACCAAGAGACCCAGTACTTC.

V is TRBV7-2 and J is TRBJ1-1; D not certain. This CDR3 has 14 residues. Germline assignment: CDR1 SGHTA and CDR2 FQGNSA. The germline V and J ends were trimmed by 2 bases and 0 bases, with 7 bases remaining between them. CDR3 loop: CASSLSLLNTEAFF. Here the CDR3 DNA reads TGTGCCAGCAGCTTATCGCTGCTGAACACTGAAGCTTTCTTT.

The chain links TRBV7-9 to TRBJ1-2; D unresolved. Germline lookup yields CDR1 SEHNR and CDR2 FQNEAQ (reference sequence). The CDR3 covers 16 residues. V gave up 4 bases and J gave up 1 base, with 16 bases separating them. The CDR3 nucleotides are TGTGCCAGCAGCTCAAGGGATTTACGGGATAACTATGGCTACACCTTC. Its translation: CASSSRDLRDNYGYTF.

The rearrangement uses TRBV11-2 and TRBJ1-2; D is unclear. V lost 0 bases and J 2 bases, leaving 7 bases between the germline ends. This CDR3 region has 14 residues. Germline CDR1 SGHAT, CDR2 FQNNGV. CDR3 loop: CASSLDGKNYGYTF. CDR3 nucleotide sequence: TGTGCCAGCAGCTTAGACGGGAAAAACTATGGCTACACCTTC.

This clone has only one observation. The V call is TRBV6-5, the J call TRBJ2-7; 7 nucleotides line up with TRBD1. The CDR3 runs 15 residues. Germline V CDR1 and CDR2: MNHEY, SVGAGI. J gave up 3 bases and V 0 bases, and 5 bases lay outside the gene matches. Written as DNA, the CDR3 is TGTGCCAGCAGTTACTCGGAGACAGGGAACTACGAGCAGTACTTC. Translating gives CASSYSETGNYEQYF.

J is TRBJ1-3 and V is TRBV2; the match to TRBD1 covers 11 bases. CDR1 SNHLY and CDR2 FYNNEI come from the germline V gene. The CDR3 has 14 residues. V lost 5 bases to trimming and J lost 8 bases; unmatched junction nucleotides: 5. The CDR3 is CASSNGQGADTIYF. The CDR3 bases are TGTGCCAGCAGTAATGGACAGGGGGCTGACACCATATATTTT. Combining the CDR3 with reference TRBV2 and TRBJ1-3 gives the whole variable domain EPEVTQTPSHQVTQMGQEVILRCVPISNHLYFYWYRQILGQKVEFLVSFYNNEISEKSEIFDDQFSVERPDGSNFTLKIRSTKLEDSAMYFCASSNGQGADTIYFGEGSWLTVV.

This clone was seen a few times. The chain recombines TRBV12-3 or TRBV12-4 with TRBJ1-2; no definite D call. This CDR3 region has 13 residues. Deletions cut 7 bases from V and 7 bases from J, with 16 bases between. CDR3 in amino acids: CASTEGGPSGYTF. The CDR3 DNA reads as TGTGCCAGCACCGAAGGAGGGCCCAGTGGCTACACCTTC.

The J gene is TRBJ1-1, the V gene TRBV2, with D maybe TRBD1 (6 bases). CDR1 is SNHLY, CDR2 FYNNEI, per germline. This CDR3 region has 14 residues. V gave up 5 bases and J gave up 1 base, with 11 bases separating them. CDR3: CASSLGQQNTEAFF. For the CDR3, the DNA is TGTGCCAGCAGTCTTGGACAGCAGAACACTGAAGCTTTCTTT.

This clone has only one observation. The chain combines TRBV30 with TRBJ1-1; D is unclear. This CDR3 contains 12 residues. Germline CDR1 reads GTSNPN; CDR2 reads SVGIG (reference sequence). Deletions cut 3 bases from V and 10 bases from J, with 15 bases between. This CDR3 is CAWSETAPRAFF. In nucleotides, the CDR3 is TGTGCCTGGAGCGAAACGGCCCCCCGAGCTTTCTTT. Together with reference TRBV30 and TRBJ1-1, the CDR3 gives the full variable domain: SQTIHQWPATLVQPVGSPLSLECTVEGTSNPNLYWYRQAAGRGLQLLFYSVGIGQISSEVPQNLSASRPQDRQFILSSKKLLLSDSGFYLCAWSETAPRAFFGQGTRLTVV.

The V gene is TRBV6-5, the J gene TRBJ1-1, with D maybe TRBD1 (5 bases). The V end was cut by 5 bases, the J end by 0 bases, with 13 bases between. Germline V gene lookup returns CDR1 MNHEY and CDR2 SVGAGI. The CDR3 extends over 15 amino acids. The CDR3 spells CASSPLTVMNTEAFF. CDR3 DNA: TGTGCCAGCAGTCCTTTGACAGTTATGAACACTGAAGCTTTCTTT.

The gene calls are TRBV4-1 and TRBJ2-3; D unresolved. From germline, CDR1 is MGHRA and CDR2 YSYEKL. The CDR3 spans 18 residues. The ends were cut back, 4 bases at V and 2 bases at J, with 22 bases in the middle. The CDR3 protein is CASSLAAMLGSTTDTQYF. Written as DNA, the CDR3 is TGCGCCAGCAGCCTCGCGGCCATGTTAGGGTCAACCACAGATACGCAGTATTTT.

The chain has TRBV5-1 and TRBJ2-7, with D perhaps matching TRBD2 (5 bases). CDR3 length: 13 residues. Deletions cut 0 bases from V and 3 bases from J, with 7 bases between. Germline CDR1 and CDR2: SGHRS and YFSETQ. CDR3 residues: CASSLAGNYEQYF. In DNA, the CDR3 is TGCGCCAGCAGCTTGGCCGGGAACTACGAGCAGTACTTC.

The chain recombines TRBV24-1 with TRBJ1-5; the D is unclear. Trimming removed 2 bases from V and 0 bases from J, with 13 bases in between. Germline V lookup: CDR1 KGHDR, CDR2 SFDVKD. CDR3 length: 17 amino acids. This CDR3 reads CATSDWEHGYSNQPQHF. The CDR3 bases are TGTGCCACCAGTGATTGGGAACATGGGTATAGCAATCAGCCCCAGCATTTT.

V usage is TRBV19 and J usage is TRBJ1-4; D unclear. The V gene's germline CDR1 is LNHDA and CDR2 SQIVND (reference sequence). Trimming cost V 8 bases and J 5 bases, with 15 bases left between them. The CDR3 runs 14 residues. The CDR3 nucleotides read TGTGCCAGTGTACCGGGAGGCAAAAATGAAAAACTGTTTTTT. Its translation is CASVPGGKNEKLFF.

This clone was seen a few times. Other DNA sequences from this sample encode an identical CDR3 as well. The chain carries TRBV3-1 (or the pseudogene TRBV3-2) and TRBJ2-7; D unclear. The CDR3 is 11 amino acids. Trimming pared 1 base from V and 3 bases from J, leaving 1 base between. Per the germline V gene, CDR1 is LGHDT and CDR2 is YNNKEL (reference sequence). The CDR3 DNA is TGTGCCAGCAGCCAAGGCTACGAGCAGTACTTC. As protein: CASSQGYEQYF.

J is TRBJ1-4 and V is TRBV10-2, with 11 bases matching TRBD1. The CDR3 covers 15 residues. Trimming removed 6 bases from V and 4 bases from J; junction bases left unmatched: 4. Germline CDR1 is WSHSY and CDR2 is SAAADI. CDR3 amino acids: CASRSGTGGNEKLFF. The DNA of the CDR3 is TGCGCCAGCAGATCCGGGACAGGGGGTAATGAAAAACTGTTTTTT.

V is TRBV18 and J is TRBJ2-5, with D hard to call. Deletions cut 2 bases from V and 0 bases from J, with 4 bases between. Germline CDR1 KGHSH, CDR2 LQKENI. The CDR3 sequence is 13 residues long. The chain's CDR3 is CASSPGYQETQYF. The CDR3 DNA reads TGTGCCAGCTCACCAGGATACCAAGAGACCCAGTACTTC.